This T cell receptor beta chain was sequenced for a study of T-cell memory formation after mild COVID-19. 5'RACE with constant-segment primers built TCRalpha and TCRbeta cDNA libraries with UMIs. From the 5' RACE reads, TCRdb called clonotypes with MiXCR, one entry per CDR3 protein. The sample records 130,000 to 150,000 distinct CDR3 sequences, about 19% being singletons. The CDR3 is 16 residues long. In germline, CDR1 is KGHDR, CDR2 SFDVKD. V lost 0 bases and J lost 7; bases outside the gene matches: 5. In its sample, this clonotype was seen once. The genes are TRBV24-1 and TRBJ2-1; TRBD2 matches at 10 bases. The source material was PBMCs or a T cell subset sorted from them (not recorded which). The clonotype was recovered from an adult woman who had mild COVID-19 (a few samples of this study predate the infection). Cell type and time point are not known. In DNA form, the CDR3 reads TGTGCCACCAGTGATTTGGTATCTAGCGGGAGAAATGAGCAGTTCTTC. Its translation is CATSDLVSSGRNEQFF.